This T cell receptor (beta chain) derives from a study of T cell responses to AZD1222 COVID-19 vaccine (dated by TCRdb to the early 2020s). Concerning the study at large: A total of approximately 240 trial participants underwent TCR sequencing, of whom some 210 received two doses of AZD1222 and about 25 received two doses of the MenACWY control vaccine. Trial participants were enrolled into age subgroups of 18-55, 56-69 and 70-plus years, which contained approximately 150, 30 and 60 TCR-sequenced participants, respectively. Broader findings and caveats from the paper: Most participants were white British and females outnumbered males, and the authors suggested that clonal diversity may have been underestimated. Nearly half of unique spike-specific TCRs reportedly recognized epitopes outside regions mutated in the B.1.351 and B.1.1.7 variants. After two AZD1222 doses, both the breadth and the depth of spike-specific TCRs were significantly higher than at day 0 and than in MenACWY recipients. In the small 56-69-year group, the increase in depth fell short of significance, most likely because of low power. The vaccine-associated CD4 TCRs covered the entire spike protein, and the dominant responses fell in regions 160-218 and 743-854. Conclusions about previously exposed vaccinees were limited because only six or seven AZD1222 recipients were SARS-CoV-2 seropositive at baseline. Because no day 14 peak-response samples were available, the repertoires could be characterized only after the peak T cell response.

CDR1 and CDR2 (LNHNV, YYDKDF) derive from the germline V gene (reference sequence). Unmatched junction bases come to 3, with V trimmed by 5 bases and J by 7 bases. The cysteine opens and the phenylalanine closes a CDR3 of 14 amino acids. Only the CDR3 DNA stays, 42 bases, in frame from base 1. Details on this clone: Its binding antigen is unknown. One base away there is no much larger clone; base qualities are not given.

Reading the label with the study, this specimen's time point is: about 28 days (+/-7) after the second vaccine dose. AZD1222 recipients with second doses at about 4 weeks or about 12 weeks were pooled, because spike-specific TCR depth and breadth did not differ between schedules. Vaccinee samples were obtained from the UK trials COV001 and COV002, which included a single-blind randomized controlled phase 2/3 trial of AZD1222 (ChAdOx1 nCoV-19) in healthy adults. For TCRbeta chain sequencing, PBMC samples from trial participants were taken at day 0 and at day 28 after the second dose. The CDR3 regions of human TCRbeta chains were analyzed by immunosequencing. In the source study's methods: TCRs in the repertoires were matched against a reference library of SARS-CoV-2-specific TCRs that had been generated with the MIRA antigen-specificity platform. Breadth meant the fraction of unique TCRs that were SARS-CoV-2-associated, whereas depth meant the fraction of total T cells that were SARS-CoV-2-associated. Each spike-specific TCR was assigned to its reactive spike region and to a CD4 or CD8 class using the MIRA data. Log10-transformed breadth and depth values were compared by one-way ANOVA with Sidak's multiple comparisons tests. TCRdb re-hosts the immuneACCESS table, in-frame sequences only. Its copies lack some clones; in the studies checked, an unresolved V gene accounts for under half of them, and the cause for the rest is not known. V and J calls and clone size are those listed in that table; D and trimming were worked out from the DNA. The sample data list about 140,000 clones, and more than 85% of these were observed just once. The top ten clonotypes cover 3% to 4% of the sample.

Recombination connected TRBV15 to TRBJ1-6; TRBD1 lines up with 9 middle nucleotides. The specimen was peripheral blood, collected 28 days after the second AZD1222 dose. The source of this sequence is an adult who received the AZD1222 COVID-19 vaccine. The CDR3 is CATSPGQGNSPLHF. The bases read TGTGCCACCAGCCCGGGACAGGGCAATTCACCCCTCCACTTT.